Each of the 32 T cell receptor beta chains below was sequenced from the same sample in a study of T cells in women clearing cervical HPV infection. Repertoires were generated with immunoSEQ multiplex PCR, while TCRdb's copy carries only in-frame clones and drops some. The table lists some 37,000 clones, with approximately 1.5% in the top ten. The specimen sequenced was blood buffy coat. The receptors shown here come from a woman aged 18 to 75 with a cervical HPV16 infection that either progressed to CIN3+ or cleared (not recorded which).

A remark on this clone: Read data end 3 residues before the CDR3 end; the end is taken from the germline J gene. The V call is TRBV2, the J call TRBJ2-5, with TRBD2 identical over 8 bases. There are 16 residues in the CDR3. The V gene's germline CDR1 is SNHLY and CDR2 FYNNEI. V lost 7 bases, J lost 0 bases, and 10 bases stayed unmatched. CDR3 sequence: CASTRGSGEYQETQYF. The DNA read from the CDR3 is TGTGCCAGCACCCGGGGTAGCGGGGAGTACCAAGAGACC.

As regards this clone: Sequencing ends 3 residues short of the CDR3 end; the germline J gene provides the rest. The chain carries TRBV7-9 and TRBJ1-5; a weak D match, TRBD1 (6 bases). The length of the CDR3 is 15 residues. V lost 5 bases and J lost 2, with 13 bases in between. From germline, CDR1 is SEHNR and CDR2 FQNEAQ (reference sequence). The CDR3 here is CASSPTGNGNQPQHF. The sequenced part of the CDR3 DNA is TGTGCCAGCAGCCCCACAGGGAATGGCAATCAGCCC.

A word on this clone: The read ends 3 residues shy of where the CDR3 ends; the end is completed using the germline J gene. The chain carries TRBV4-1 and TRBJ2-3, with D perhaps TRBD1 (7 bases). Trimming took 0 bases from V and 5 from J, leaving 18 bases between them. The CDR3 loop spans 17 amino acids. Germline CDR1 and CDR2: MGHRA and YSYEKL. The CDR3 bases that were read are TGCGCCAGCAGCCAAGAGATGAGCAACAGGGGAGGAGATACG. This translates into CASSQEMSNRGGDT. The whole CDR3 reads CASSQEMSNRGGDTQYF.

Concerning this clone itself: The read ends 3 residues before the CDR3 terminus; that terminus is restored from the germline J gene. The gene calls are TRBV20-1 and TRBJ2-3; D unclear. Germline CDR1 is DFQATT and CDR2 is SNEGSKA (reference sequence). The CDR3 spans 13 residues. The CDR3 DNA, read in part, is TGCAGTGCTAGAACCGGGTCGGAAGAGACG. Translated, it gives CSARTGSEET. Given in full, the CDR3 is CSARTGSEETQYF.

CDR3 protein: CSARRTSVYEQYF. The sequenced part of the CDR3 DNA is TGCAGTGCTAGAAGGACTAGCGTCTACGAG. The J gene is TRBJ2-7, the V gene TRBV20-1; TRBD2 agrees at 9 bases. The read halts 3 residues ahead of the CDR3 end, with the missing end drawn from the germline J gene. This CDR3 has 13 amino acids. Trimming at V came to 2 bases and at J to 3 bases, leaving 2 bases not matched to a gene. Per the germline V gene, CDR1 is DFQATT and CDR2 is SNEGSKA (reference sequence).

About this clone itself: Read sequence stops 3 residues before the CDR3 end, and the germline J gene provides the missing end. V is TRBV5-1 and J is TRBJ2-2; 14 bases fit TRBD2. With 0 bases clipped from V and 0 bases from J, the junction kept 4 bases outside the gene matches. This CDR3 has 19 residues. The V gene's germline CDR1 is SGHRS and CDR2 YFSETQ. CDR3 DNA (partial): TGCGCCAGCAGCTTGGGGACTAGCGGGGGGCTCACGAACACCGGGGAG. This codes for CASSLGTSGGLTNTGE. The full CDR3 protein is CASSLGTSGGLTNTGELFF.

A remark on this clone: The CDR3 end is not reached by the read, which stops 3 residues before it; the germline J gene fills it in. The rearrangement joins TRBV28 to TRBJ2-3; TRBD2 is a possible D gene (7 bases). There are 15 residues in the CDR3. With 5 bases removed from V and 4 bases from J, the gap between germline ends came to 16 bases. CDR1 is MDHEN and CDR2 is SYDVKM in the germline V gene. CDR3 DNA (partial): TGTGCCAGCAGTACCCACCCGGGGGGCGCAGATACG. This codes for CASSTHPGGADT. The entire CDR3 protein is CASSTHPGGADTQYF.

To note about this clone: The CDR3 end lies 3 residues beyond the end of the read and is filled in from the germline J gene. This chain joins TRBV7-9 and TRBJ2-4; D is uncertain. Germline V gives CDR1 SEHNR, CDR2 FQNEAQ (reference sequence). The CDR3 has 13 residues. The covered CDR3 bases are TGTGCCAGCAGCCCCCTTAACCAGTATGGT. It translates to CASSPLNQYG. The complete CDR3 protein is CASSPLNQYGQYF. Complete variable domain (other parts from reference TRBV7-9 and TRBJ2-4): DTGVSQNPRHKITKRGQNVTFRCDPISEHNRLYWYRQTLGQGPEFLTYFQNEAQLEKSRLLSDRFSAERPKGSFSTLEIQRTEQGDSAMYLCASSPLNQYGQYFGAGTRLSVL.

CDR3 bases read: TGTGCCTCCCACGGGGGGCGGCAGAACTATGGC. It specifies CASHGGRQNYG. The CDR3 reads in full as CASHGGRQNYGYTF. This chain links TRBV10-3 with TRBJ1-2; weak D call: TRBD1 (6 bases). Read sequence stops 3 residues before the CDR3 end, and the germline J gene provides the missing end. The germline CDR1 and CDR2 sequences are ENHRY and SYGVKD. V shed 11 bases and J shed 2 bases, with 18 bases lying between them. The length of the CDR3 is 14 residues.

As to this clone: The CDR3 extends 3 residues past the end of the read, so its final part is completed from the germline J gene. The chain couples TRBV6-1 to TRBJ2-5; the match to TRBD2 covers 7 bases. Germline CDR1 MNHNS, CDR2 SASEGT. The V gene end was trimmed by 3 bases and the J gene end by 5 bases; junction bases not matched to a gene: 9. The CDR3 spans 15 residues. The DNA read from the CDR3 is TGTGCCAGCAGTGAGCGGGGACTAATGGGCGAGACC. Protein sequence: CASSERGLMGET. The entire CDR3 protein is CASSERGLMGETQYF.

CDR3: CASSHRYPERGYNEQFF. CDR3 DNA (partial): TGTGCCAGCAGCCACCGCTACCCGGAGCGAGGCTACAATGAG. This chain uses TRBV4-2 with TRBJ2-1; D ambiguous. With the read ending 3 residues before the CDR3 end, the germline J gene is used to fill in that end. Per the germline V gene, CDR1 is LGHNA and CDR2 is YNFKEQ. V was clipped by 3 bases and J by 3 bases, with 18 bases between them. The CDR3 length is 17 residues.

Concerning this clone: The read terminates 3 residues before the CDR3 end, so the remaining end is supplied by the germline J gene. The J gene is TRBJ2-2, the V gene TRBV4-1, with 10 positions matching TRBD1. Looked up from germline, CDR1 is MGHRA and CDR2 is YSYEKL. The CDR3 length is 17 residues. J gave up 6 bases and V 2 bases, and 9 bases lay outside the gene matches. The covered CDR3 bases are TGCGCCAGCAGCCAATATTCCGGGACAGGGGACTCCGGGGAG. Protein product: CASSQYSGTGDSGE. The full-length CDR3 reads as CASSQYSGTGDSGELFF.

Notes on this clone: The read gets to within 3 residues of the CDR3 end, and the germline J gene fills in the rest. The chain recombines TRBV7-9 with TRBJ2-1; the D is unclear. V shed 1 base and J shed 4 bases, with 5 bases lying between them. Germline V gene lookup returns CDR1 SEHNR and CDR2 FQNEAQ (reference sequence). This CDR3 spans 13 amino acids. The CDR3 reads CASSLGQYNEQFF. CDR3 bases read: TGTGCCAGCAGCTTAGGGCAGTACAATGAG.

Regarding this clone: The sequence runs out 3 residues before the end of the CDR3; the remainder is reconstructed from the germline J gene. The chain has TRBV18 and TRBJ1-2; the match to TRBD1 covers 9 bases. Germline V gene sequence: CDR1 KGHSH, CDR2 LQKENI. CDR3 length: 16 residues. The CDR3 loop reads CASSSFGGGQGTDYTF. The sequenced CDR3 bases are TGTGCCAGCTCATCGTTCGGGGGGGGACAGGGCACTGAC.

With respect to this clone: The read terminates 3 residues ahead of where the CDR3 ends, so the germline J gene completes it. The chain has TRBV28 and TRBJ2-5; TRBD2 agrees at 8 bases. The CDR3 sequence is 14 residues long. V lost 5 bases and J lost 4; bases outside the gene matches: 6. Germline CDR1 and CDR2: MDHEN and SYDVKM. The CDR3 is CASSTSGGVETQYF. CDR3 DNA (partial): TGTGCCAGCAGTACAAGCGGGGGTGTAGAGACC.

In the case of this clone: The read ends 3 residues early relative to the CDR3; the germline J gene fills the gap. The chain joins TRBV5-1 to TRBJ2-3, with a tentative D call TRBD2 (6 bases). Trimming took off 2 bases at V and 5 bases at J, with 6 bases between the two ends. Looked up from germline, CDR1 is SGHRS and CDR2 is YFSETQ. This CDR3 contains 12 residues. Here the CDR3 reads CASSFGGDTQYF. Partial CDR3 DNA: TGCGCCAGCAGCTTCGGGGGAGATACG.

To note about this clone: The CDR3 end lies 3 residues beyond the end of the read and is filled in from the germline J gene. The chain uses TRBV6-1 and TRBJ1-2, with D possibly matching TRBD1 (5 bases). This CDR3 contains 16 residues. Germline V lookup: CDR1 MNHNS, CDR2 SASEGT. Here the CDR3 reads CASSEGSSGGADTYTF. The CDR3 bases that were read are TGTGCCAGCAGTGAAGGGTCTAGCGGGGGTGCAGATACC.

The CDR3 bases that were read are TGTGCCAGCTCATCGAGGACAGGGGGGTTGACTGAA. It is translated as CASSSRTGGLTE. The CDR3 in its entirety is CASSSRTGGLTEAFF. The gene calls are TRBV18 and TRBJ1-1, with 10 bases aligning to TRBD1. The CDR3 extends 3 residues past the end of the read, so its final part is completed from the germline J gene. Germline lookup yields CDR1 KGHSH and CDR2 LQKENI. Losses at the gene ends were 5 bases for V and 5 bases for J; bases not matched to a gene: 8. The CDR3 sequence is 15 residues long.

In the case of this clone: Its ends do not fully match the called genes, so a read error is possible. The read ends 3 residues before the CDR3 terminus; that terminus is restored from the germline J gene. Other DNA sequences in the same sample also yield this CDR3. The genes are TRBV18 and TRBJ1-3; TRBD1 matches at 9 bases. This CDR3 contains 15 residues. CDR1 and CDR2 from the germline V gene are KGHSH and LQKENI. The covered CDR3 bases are TGTGCCAGCTCACTCTCACAGGGGGCAGGAAACACA. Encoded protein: CASSLSQGAGNT. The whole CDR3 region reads CASSLSQGAGNTIYF.

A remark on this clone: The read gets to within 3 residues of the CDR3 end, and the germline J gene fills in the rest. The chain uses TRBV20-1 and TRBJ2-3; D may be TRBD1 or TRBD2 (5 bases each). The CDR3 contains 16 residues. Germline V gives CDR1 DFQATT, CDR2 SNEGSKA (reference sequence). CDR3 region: CSARVAGRPSEGTQYF. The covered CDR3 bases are TGCAGTGCTAGGGTAGCTGGCAGACCGTCTGAGGGGACG.

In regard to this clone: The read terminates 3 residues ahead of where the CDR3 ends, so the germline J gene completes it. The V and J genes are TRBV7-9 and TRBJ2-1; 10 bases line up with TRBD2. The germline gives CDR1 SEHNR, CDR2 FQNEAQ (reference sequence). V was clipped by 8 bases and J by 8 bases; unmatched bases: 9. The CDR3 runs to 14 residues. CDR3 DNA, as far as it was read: TGTGCCAGCGTCCTAGCGGGGGCGTTAGATGAG. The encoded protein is CASVLAGALDE. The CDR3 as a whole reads CASVLAGALDEQFF.

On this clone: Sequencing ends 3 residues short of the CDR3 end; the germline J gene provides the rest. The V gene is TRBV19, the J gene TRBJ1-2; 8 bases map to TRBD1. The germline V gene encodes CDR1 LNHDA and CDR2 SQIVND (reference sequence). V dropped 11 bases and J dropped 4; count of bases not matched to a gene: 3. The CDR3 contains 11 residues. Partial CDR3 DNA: TGTGCCGTCGGACAGGGCTATGGC. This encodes CAVGQGYG. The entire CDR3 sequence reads CAVGQGYGYTF.

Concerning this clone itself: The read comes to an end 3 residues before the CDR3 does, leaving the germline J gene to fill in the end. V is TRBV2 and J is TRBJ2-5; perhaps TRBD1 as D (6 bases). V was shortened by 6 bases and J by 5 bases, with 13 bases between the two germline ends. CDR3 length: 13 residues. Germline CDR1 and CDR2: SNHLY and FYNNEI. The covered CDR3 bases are TGTGCCAGCAGCCCTGGGGGCGGCGAGACC. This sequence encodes CASSPGGGET. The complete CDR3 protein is CASSPGGGETQYF.

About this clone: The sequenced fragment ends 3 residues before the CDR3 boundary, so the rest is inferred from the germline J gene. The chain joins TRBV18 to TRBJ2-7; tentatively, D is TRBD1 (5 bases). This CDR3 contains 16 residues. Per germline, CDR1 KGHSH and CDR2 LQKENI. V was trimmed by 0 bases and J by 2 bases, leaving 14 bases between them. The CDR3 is CASSPPGLWQTYEQYF. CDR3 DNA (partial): TGTGCCAGCTCACCACCGGGGCTGTGGCAAACCTACGAG.

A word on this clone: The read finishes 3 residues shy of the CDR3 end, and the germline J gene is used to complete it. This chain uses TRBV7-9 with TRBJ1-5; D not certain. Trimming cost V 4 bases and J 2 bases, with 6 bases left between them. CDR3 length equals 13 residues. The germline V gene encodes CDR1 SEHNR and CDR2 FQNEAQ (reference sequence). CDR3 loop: CASSSAGNQPQHF. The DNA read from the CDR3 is TGTGCCAGCAGCTCCGCAGGCAATCAGCCC.

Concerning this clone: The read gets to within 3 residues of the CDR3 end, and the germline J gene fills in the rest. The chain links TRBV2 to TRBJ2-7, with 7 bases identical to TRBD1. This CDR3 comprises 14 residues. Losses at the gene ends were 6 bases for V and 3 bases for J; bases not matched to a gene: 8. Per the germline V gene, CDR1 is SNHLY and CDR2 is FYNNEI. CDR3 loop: CASSVGQKYYEQYF. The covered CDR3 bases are TGTGCCAGCAGCGTGGGACAGAAGTACTACGAG.

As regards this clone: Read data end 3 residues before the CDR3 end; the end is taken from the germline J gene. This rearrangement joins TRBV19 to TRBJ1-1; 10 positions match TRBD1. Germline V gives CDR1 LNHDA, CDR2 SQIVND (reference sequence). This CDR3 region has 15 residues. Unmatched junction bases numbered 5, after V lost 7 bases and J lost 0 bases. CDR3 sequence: CASMTGGAMNTEAFF. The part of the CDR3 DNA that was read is TGTGCCAGTATGACAGGGGGCGCCATGAACACTGAA.

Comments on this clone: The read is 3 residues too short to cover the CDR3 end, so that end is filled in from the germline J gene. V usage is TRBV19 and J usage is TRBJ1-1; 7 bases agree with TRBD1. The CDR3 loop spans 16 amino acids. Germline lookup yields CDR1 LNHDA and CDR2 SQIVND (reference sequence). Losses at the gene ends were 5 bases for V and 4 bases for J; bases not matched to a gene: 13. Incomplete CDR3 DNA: TGTGCCAGTAGTCTCCCGCCGGGACAGCTCAGCACTGAA. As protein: CASSLPPGQLSTE. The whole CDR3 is CASSLPPGQLSTEAFF.

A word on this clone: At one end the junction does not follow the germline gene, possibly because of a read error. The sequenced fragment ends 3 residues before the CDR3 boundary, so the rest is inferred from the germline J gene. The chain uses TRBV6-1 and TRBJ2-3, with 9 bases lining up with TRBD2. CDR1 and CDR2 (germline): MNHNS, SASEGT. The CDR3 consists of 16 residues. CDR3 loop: CASSDPPAGGPETQYF. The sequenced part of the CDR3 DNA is TGTGCCAGCAGTGATCCCCCGGCGGGGGGGCCAGAGACG.

The chain's CDR3 is CASSEEGVLHGYTF. The sequenced CDR3 bases are TGTGCCAGCAGTGAAGAGGGGGTACTTCACGGC. The V call is TRBV6-1, the J call TRBJ1-2; possibly TRBD1 for D (6 bases). The read comes to an end 3 residues before the CDR3 does, leaving the germline J gene to fill in the end. CDR3 length: 14 amino acids. Germline loops: CDR1 MNHNS, CDR2 SASEGT.

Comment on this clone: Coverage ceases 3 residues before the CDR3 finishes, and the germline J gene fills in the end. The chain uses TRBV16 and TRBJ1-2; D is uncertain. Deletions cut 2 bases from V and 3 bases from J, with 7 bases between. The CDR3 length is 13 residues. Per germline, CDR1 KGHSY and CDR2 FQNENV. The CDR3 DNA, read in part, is TGTGCCAGCAGCCAAGCGGCAGACTATGGC. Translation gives CASSQAADYG. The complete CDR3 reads CASSQAADYGYTF.

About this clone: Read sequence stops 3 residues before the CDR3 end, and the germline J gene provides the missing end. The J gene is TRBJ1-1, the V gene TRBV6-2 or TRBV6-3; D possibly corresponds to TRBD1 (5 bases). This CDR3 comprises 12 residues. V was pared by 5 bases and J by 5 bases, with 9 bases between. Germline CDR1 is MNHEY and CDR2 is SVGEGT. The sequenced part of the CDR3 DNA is TGTGCCAGCAGTCGAGGGGTGACTGAA. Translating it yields CASSRGVTE. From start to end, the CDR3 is CASSRGVTEAFF.